The text below deals with one T cell receptor (beta chain). Its antigen is still unknown. The source of the sample is a study of T cell responses to AZD1222 COVID-19 vaccine. Study results and limitations: Dominant CD4 TCR responses targeted spike regions 160-218 and 743-854. Spike-specific TCRs gained breadth and depth after people received two AZD1222 doses. Reportedly, close to half of spike-specific TCRs are directed against unmutated variant regions.

Profiling relied on immunoSEQ multiplex PCR, and the TCRdb table lists in-frame clones only, not all of them. The table includes about 200,000 clones, more than 85% detected once. V lost 0 bases and J lost 4, with 6 bases in between. The length of the CDR3 is 14 residues. The germline gives CDR1 LGHDT, CDR2 YNNKEL (reference sequence). The V and J genes are TRBV3-1 (or the pseudogene TRBV3-2) and TRBJ1-4; D is unresolved. This specimen was peripheral blood, taken on day 0 of MenACWY control vaccination. This clonotype was sampled from an adult in good health. The CDR3 sequence: CASSQDTVNEKLFF. CDR3 coding DNA: TGTGCCAGCAGCCAAGATACAGTTAATGAAAAACTGTTTTTT.